What follows are 11 T cell receptor beta chains derived from one specimen sequenced in a study of blood T cell repertoires in COVID-19. Using immunoSEQ multiplex PCR, the repertoire was profiled, and TCRdb retains in-frame clones only, with some absent. The sample records about 100,000 clones, 85% to 90% being singletons. Source material: peripheral blood. The source is a human donor in a cohort sampled during active COVID-19.

V is TRBV3-1 (or the pseudogene TRBV3-2) and J is TRBJ2-7, with a tentative D call TRBD1 (5 bases). This CDR3 contains 16 residues. Trimming pared 0 bases from V and 1 base from J, leaving 13 bases between. CDR1 is LGHDT, CDR2 YNNKEL, per germline (reference sequence). The CDR3: CASSQELGHMSYEQYF. CDR3 nucleotides: TGTGCCAGCAGCCAAGAACTGGGGCATATGTCCTACGAGCAGTACTTC.

The rearrangement joins TRBV19 to TRBJ2-2, with D maybe TRBD2 (6 bases). With 4 bases removed from V and 6 bases from J, the gap between germline ends came to 9 bases. This CDR3 is 13 amino acids long. Germline V gene data show CDR1 as LNHDA and CDR2 as SQIVND (reference sequence). The CDR3 region is CASSSGMAGELFF. DNA of the CDR3: TGTGCCAGTAGTAGCGGGATGGCCGGGGAGCTGTTTTTT.

This chain joins TRBV5-1 and TRBJ2-5, with 7 nucleotides matching TRBD1. V dropped 0 bases and J dropped 4; count of bases not matched to a gene: 6. The germline gives CDR1 SGHRS, CDR2 YFSETQ. The CDR3 has 15 residues. Here the CDR3 DNA reads TGCGCCAGCAGCTTGGGGGACCGGGACAGAGAGACCCAGTACTTC. Residues: CASSLGDRDRETQYF.

The chain is built from TRBV6-5 and TRBJ2-4, with TRBD1 as a possible D gene (6 bases). The CDR3 totals 14 residues. V lost 9 bases to trimming and J lost 1 base, with 13 bases between them. The germline CDR1 and CDR2 sequences are MNHEY and SVGAGI. The CDR3 sequence is CARPAGVAKNIQYF. CDR3 bases: TGTGCCAGACCGGCAGGGGTTGCCAAAAACATTCAGTACTTC.

The chain couples TRBV6-5 to TRBJ2-7; 11 positions match TRBD2. Germline V gene sequence: CDR1 MNHEY, CDR2 SVGAGI. The ends lost 0 bases at V and 4 bases at J; junction bases unmatched: 5. This CDR3 contains 16 residues. CDR3 loop: CASSYSKASGRYEQYF. The CDR3 bases are TGTGCCAGCAGTTACTCGAAGGCTAGCGGGAGGTACGAGCAGTACTTC.

This clone was detected only a few times. This chain uses TRBV28 with TRBJ2-1; 10 positions agree with TRBD1. This CDR3 region has 18 residues. CDR1 MDHEN and CDR2 SYDVKM come from the germline V gene. V lost 3 bases and J lost 4; bases outside the gene matches: 12. CDR3 amino acids: CASSFRDRGSRLYNEQFF. In DNA form, the CDR3 reads TGTGCCAGCAGTTTTAGGGACAGGGGTTCGCGACTTTACAATGAGCAGTTCTTC.

The chain is built from TRBV7-2 and TRBJ2-2; D ambiguous. Germline values: CDR1 SGHTA, CDR2 FQGNSA. The CDR3 is made up of 19 amino acids. With 0 bases removed from V and 1 base from J, the gap between germline ends came to 18 bases. The CDR3 DNA sequence: TGTGCCAGCAGCTTAGCCCGGAGTCAGCTAGGCGTGAACACCGGGGAGCTGTTTTTT. Protein: CASSLARSQLGVNTGELFF.

The rearrangement links TRBV12-3 or TRBV12-4 to TRBJ2-7; D might be TRBD2 (6 bases). The CDR3 has 12 residues. V was clipped by 1 base and J by 12 bases, with 13 bases between them. CDR3 amino acids: CASSLVGGRRYF. CDR3 coding DNA: TGTGCCAGCAGTTTAGTGGGGGGACGGCGGTACTTC.

The chain links TRBV9 to TRBJ2-1; perhaps TRBD2 as D (6 bases). The CDR3 has 15 amino acids. Germline CDR1 is SGDLS and CDR2 is YYNGEE. The V end lost 0 bases, the J end lost 2 bases, and 9 bases lay between the germline ends. This chain's CDR3 is CASSVETRTYNEQFF. In DNA, the CDR3 is TGTGCCAGCAGCGTAGAGACTAGGACCTACAATGAGCAGTTCTTC.

This chain connects TRBV11-1 to TRBJ2-1; 13 bases line up with TRBD2. V was pared by 4 bases and J by 9 bases, with 3 bases of the junction left unmatched. The CDR3 covers 14 residues. Per germline, CDR1 SGHAT and CDR2 FQDESV (reference sequence). The CDR3: CASSSLAGGGEQFF. The CDR3 DNA reads TGTGCCAGCAGCTCACTAGCGGGAGGGGGTGAGCAGTTCTTC.

This rearrangement joins TRBV7-2 to TRBJ1-1, with TRBD1 as a possible D gene (5 bases). The CDR3 is made up of 16 amino acids. Germline CDR1 SGHTA, CDR2 FQGNSA. The V and J ends lost 1 base and 0 bases respectively, with 12 bases between them. The chain's CDR3 is CASSLVLRGMNTEAFF. CDR3 sequence (DNA): TGTGCCAGCAGCTTAGTCTTACGGGGGATGAACACTGAAGCTTTCTTT. Full variable domain (rest looked up from reference TRBV7-2 and TRBJ1-1): GAGVSQSPSNKVTEKGKDVELRCDPISGHTALYWYRQSLGQGLEFLIYFQGNSAPDKSGLPSDRFSAERTGGSVSTLTIQRTQQEDSAVYLCASSLVLRGMNTEAFFGQGTRLTVV.